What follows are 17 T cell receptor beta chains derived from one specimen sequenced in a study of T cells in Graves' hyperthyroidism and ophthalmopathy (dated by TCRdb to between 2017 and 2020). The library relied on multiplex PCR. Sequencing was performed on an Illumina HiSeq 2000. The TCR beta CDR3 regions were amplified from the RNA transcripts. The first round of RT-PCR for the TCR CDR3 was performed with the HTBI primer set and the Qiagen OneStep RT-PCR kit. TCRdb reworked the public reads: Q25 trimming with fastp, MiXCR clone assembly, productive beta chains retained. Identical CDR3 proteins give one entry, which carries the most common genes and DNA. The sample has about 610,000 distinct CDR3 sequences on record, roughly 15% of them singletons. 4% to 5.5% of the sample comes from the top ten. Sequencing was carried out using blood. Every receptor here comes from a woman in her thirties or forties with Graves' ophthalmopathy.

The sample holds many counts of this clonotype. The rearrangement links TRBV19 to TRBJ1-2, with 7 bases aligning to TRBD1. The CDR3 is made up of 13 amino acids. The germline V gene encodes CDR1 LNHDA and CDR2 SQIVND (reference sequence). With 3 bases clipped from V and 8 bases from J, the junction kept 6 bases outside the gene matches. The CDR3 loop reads CASSIDRAVGYTF. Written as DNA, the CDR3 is TGTGCCAGTAGTATCGACAGGGCGGTCGGCTACACCTTC.

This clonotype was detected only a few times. CDR3 sequence: CASSLRAEKVTGELFF. The CDR3 coding sequence is TGTGCCAGCAGTTTAAGGGCCGAAAAGGTCACCGGGGAGCTGTTTTTT. The gene calls are TRBV27 and TRBJ2-2; D uncertain. Trimming cost V 2 bases and J 4 bases, with 14 bases left between them. Germline CDR1 and CDR2: MNHEY and SMNVEV (reference sequence). This CDR3 comprises 16 residues.

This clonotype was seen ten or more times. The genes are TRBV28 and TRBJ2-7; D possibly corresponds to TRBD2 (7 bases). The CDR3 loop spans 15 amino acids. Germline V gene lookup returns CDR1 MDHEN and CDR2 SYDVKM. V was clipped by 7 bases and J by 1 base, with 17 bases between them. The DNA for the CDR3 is TGTGCCAGCACCCCCGGGGGGCTCGAGTCCTACGAGCAGTACTTC. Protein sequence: CASTPGGLESYEQYF.

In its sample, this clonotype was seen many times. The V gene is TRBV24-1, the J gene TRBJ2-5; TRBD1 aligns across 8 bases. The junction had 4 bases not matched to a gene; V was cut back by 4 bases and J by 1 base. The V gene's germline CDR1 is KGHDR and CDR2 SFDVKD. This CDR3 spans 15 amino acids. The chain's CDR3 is CATSDPGQGQETQYF. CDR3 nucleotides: TGTGCCACCAGTGACCCAGGACAGGGCCAAGAGACCCAGTACTTC.

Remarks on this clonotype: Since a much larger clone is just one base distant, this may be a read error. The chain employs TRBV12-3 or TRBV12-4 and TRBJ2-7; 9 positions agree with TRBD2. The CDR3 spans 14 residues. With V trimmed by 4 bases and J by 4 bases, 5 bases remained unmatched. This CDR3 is CASSSWTSEYEQYF. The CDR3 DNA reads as TGTGCCAGCAGTTCCTGGACTAGCGAGTACGAGCAGTACTTC.

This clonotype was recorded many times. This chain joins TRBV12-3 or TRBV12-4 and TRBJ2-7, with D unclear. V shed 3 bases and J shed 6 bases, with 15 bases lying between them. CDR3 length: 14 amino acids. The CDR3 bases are TGTGCCAGCAGTTTTTATGCGGAAGCTGGCGAGCAGTACTTC. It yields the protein CASSFYAEAGEQYF.

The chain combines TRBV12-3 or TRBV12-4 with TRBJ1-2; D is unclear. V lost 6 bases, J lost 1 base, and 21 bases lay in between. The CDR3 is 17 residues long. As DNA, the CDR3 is TGTGCCAGCAGCCCGTTCGAGTCAGAGGTTCTTAACTATGGCTACACCTTC. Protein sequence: CASSPFESEVLNYGYTF.

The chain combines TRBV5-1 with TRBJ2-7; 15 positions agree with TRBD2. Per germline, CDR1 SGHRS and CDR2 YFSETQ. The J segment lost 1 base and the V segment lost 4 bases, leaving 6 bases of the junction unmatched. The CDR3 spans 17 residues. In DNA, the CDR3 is TGCGCCAGCAGCCCGGGACTAGCGGGAGGTAAATCCTACGAGCAGTACTTC. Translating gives CASSPGLAGGKSYEQYF.

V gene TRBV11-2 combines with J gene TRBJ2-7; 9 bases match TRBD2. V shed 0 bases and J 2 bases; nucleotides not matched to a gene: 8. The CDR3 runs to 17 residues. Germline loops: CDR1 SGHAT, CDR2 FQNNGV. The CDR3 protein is CASSLDLMLAGTYEQYF. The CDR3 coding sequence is TGTGCCAGCAGCTTAGATCTCATGCTAGCGGGAACCTACGAGCAGTACTTC.

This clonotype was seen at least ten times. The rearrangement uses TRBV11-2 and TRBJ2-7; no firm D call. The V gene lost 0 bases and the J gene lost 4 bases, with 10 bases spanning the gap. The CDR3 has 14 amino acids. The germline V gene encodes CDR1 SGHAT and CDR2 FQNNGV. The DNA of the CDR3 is TGTGCCAGCAGCTTAGATCCAGCGATATACGAGCAGTACTTC. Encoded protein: CASSLDPAIYEQYF.

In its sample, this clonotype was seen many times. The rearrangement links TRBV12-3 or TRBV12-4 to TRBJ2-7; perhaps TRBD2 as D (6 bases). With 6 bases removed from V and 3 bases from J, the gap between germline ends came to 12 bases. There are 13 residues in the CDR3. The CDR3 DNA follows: TGTGCCAGCAGGGAGGGGTACGTCTACGAGCAGTACTTC. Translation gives CASREGYVYEQYF.

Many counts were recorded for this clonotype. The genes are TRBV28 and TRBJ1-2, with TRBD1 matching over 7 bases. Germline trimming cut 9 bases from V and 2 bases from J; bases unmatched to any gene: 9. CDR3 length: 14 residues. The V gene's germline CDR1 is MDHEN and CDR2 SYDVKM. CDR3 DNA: TGTGCCAGTATGGACAGGAAGGGGAACTATGGCTACACCTTC. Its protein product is CASMDRKGNYGYTF.

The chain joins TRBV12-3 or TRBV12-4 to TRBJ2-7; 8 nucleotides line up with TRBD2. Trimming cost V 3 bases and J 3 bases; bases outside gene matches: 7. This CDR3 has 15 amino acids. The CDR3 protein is CASSFRRGGSYEQYF. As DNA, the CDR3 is TGTGCCAGCAGTTTTCGTCGGGGGGGCAGCTACGAGCAGTACTTC.

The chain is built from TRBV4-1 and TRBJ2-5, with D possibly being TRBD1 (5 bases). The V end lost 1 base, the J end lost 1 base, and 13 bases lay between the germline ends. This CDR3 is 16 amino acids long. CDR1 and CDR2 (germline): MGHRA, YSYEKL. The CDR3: CASSQGNHDSQETQYF. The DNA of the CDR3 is TGCGCCAGCAGCCAAGGAAACCATGACAGCCAAGAGACCCAGTACTTC.

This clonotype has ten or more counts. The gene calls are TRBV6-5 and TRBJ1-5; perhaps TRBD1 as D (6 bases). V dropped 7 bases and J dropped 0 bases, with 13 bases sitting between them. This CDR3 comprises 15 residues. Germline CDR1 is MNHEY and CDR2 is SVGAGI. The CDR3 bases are TGTGCCAGCACCCGGGACACCTATAGCAATCAGCCCCAGCATTTT. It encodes CASTRDTYSNQPQHF.

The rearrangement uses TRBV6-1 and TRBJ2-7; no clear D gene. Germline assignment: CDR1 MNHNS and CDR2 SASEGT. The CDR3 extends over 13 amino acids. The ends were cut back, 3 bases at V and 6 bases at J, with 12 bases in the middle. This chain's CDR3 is CASSELRSGEQYF. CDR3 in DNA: TGTGCCAGCAGTGAGCTTCGGTCGGGCGAGCAGTACTTC.

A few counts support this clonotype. The CDR3 DNA sequence: TGTGCCAGCAGCATCAGGGGGGCCAACTACGAGCAGTACTTC. Translation: CASSIRGANYEQYF. The chain carries TRBV7-8 and TRBJ2-7; D may be TRBD1 (7 bases). V lost 5 bases to trimming and J lost 3 bases, with 14 bases between them. The CDR3 covers 14 residues. The germline V gene encodes CDR1 SGHVS and CDR2 FQNEAQ. Full variable domain (outside the CDR3, taken from reference TRBV7-8 and TRBJ2-7): GAGVSQSPRYKVAKRGQDVALRCDPISGHVSLFWYQQALGQGPEFLTYFQNEAQLDKSGLPSDRFFAERPEGSVSTLKIQRTQQEDSAVYLCASSIRGANYEQYFGPGTRLTVT.